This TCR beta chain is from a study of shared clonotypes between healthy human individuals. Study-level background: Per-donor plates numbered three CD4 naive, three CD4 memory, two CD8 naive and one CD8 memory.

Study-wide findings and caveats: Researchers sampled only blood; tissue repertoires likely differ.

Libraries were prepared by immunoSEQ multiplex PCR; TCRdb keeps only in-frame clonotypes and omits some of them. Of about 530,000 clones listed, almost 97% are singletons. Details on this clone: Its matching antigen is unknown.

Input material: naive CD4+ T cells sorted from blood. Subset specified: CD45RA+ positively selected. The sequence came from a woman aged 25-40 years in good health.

This CDR3 reads CASSLSQTSTDTQYF. In nucleotides, the CDR3 is TGTGCCAGCAGCTTGTCCCAAACGAGCACAGATACGCAGTATTTT. V and J are TRBV5-4 and TRBJ2-3, with D unresolved. This CDR3 region has 15 residues. Per germline, CDR1 SGHNT and CDR2 YYREEE (reference sequence). Trimming removed 1 base at V and 0 bases at J, with 9 bases between.